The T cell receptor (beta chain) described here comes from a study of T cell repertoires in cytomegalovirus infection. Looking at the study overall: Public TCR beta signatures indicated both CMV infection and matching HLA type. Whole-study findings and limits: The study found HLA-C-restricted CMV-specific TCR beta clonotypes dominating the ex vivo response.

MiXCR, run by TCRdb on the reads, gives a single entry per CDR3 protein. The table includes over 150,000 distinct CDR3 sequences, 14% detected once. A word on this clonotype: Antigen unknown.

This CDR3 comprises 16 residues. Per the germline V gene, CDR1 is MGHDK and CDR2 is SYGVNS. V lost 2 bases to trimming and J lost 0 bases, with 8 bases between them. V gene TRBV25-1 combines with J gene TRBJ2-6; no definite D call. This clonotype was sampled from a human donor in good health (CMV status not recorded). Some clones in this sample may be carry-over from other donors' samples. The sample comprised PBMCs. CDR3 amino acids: CASSEGVTSGANVLTF. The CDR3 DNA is TGTGCCAGCAGTGAAGGTGTTACCTCTGGGGCCAACGTCCTGACTTTC.